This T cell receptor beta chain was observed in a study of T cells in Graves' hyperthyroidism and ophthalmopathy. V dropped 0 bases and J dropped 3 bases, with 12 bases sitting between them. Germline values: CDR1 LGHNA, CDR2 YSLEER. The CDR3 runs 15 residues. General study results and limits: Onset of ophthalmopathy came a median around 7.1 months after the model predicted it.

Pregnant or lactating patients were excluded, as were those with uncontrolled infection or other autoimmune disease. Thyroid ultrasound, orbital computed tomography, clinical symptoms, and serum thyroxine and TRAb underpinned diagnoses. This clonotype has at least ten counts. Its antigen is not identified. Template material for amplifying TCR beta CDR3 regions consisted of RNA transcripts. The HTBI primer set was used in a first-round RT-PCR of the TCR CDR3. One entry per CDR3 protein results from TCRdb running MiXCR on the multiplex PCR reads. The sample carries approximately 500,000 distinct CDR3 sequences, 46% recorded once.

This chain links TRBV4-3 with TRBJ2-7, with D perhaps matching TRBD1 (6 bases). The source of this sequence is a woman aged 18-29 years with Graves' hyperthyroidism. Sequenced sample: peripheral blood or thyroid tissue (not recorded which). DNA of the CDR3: TGCGCCAGCAGCCAAGAAGGGACACCCCACTACGAGCAGTACTTC. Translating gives CASSQEGTPHYEQYF.